This T cell receptor (beta chain) was documented in a study of T-cell reconstitution after alpha-beta-depleted transplantation in children. Trimming removed 4 bases from V and 1 base from J; junction bases left unmatched: 6. This CDR3 has 15 amino acids. The germline V gene has CDR1 SQVTM and CDR2 ANQGSEA. The authors prepared the TCRbeta library with unique molecular identifiers. MiXCR, applied by TCRdb to the PCR reads, yields one record per CDR3 protein. Of nearly 550,000 distinct CDR3 sequences in the sample, 18% were seen once. The sequence was obtained from a human donor who donated a stem cell graft to a child with acute lymphoblastic leukemia. The chain recombines TRBV29-1 with TRBJ2-2; TRBD2 matches 7 bases. This specimen was PBMCs from the stem cell graft donor, taken from the stem cell graft. In DNA, the CDR3 is TGCAGCGTTGGGGATATAGCGGGGAACACCGGGGAGCTGTTTTTT. Its translation is CSVGDIAGNTGELFF.